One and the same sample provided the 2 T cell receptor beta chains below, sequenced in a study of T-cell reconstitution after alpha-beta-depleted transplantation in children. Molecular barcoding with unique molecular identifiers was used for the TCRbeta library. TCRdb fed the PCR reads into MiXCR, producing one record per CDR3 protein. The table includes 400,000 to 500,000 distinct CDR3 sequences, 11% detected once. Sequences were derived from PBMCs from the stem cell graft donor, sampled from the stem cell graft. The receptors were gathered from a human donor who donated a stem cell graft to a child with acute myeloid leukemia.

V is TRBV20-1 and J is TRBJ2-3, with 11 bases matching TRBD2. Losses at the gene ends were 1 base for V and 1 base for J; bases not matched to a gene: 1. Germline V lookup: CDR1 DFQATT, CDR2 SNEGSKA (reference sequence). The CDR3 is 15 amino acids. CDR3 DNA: TGCAGTGCTAGAGGACTAGCGGGGCGCACAGATACGCAGTATTTT. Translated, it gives CSARGLAGRTDTQYF.

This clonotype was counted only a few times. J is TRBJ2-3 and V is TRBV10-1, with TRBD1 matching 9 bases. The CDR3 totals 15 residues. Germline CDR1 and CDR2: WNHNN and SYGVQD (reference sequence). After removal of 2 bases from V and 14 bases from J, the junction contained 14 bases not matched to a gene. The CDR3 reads CASSEGRMGQGIPYF. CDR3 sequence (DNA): TGCGCCAGCAGTGAGGGGAGGATGGGACAGGGAATTCCGTATTTT.